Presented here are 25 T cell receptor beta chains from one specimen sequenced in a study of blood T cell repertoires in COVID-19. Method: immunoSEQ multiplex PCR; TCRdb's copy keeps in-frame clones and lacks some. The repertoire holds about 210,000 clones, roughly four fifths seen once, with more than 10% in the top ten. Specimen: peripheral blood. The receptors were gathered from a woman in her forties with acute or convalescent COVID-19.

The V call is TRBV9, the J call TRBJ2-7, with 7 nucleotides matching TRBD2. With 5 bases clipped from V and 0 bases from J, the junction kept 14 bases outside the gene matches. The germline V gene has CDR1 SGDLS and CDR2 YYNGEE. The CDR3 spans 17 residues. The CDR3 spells CASRVPPPSGPSYEQYF. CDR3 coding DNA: TGTGCCAGCAGAGTCCCCCCACCTAGCGGACCCTCCTACGAGCAGTACTTC.

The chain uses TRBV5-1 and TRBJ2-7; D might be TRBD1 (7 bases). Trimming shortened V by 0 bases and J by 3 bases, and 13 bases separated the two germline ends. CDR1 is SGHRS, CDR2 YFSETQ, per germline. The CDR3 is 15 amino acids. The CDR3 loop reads CASSLVRQGGYEQYF. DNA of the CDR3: TGCGCCAGCAGCTTGGTGAGACAGGGAGGCTACGAGCAGTACTTC.

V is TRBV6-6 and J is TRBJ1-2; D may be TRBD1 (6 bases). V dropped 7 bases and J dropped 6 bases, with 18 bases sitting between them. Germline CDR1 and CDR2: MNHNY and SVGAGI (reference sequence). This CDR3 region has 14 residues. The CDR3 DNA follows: TGTGCCAGCACCCCGGGGGGCGCATGGGATGGCTACACCTTC. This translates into CASTPGGAWDGYTF.

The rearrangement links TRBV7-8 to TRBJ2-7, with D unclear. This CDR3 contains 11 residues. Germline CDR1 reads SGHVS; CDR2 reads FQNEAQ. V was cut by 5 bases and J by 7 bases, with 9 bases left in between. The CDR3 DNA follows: TGTGCCAGCAGCGCCACATGGGAGCAGTACTTC. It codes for CASSATWEQYF. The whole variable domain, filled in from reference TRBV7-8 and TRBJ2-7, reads GAGVSQSPRYKVAKRGQDVALRCDPISGHVSLFWYQQALGQGPEFLTYFQNEAQLDKSGLPSDRFFAERPEGSVSTLKIQRTQQEDSAVYLCASSATWEQYFGPGTRLTVT.

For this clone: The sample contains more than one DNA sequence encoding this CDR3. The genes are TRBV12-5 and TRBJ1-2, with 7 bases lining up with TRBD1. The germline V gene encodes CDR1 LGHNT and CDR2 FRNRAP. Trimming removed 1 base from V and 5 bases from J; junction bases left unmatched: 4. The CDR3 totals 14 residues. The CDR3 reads CASGLEGARYGYTF. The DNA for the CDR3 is TGTGCTAGTGGTTTGGAGGGGGCTCGTTATGGCTACACCTTC.

This CDR3 reads CSARHQETQYF. The CDR3 nucleotides read TGCAGTGCTAGACATCAAGAGACCCAGTACTTC. The V call is TRBV20-1, the J call TRBJ2-5; D uncertain. Trimming removed 2 bases at V and 2 bases at J, with 3 bases between. This CDR3 has 11 residues. Germline CDR1 reads DFQATT; CDR2 reads SNEGSKA (reference sequence).

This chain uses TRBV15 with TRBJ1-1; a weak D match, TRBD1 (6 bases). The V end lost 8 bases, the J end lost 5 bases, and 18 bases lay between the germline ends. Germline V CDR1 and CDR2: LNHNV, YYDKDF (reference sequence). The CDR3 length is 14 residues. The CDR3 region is CATRDTGSRTEAFF. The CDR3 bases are TGTGCCACCCGGGACACGGGAAGTAGGACTGAAGCTTTCTTT.

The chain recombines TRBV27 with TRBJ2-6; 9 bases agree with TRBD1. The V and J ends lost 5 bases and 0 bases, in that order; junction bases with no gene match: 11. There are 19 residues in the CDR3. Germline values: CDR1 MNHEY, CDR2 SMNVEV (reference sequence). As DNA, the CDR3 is TGTGCCAGCAGTCCCGCCGGGACAGGGCTTCTCTCTGGGGCCAACGTCCTGACTTTC. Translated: CASSPAGTGLLSGANVLTF.

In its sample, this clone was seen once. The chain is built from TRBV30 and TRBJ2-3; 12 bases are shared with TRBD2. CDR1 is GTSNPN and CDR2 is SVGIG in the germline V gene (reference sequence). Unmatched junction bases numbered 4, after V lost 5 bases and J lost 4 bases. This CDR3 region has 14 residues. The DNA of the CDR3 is TGTGCCTGGGACAGACTAGCGGGGGCAGATACGCAGTATTTT. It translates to CAWDRLAGADTQYF.

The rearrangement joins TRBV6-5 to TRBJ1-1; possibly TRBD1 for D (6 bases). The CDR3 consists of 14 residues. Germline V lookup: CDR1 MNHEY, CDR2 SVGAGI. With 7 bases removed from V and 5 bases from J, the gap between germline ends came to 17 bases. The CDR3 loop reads CASKVRGGRTEAFF. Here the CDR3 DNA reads TGTGCCAGCAAGGTTAGGGGGGGGAGGACTGAAGCTTTCTTT.

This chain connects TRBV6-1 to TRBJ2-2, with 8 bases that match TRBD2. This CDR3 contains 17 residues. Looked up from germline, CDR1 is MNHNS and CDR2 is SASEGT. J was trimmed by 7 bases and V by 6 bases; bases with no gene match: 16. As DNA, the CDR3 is TGTGCCAGCAGAGAAAAAGCGAGCGGGAGAGTGGGCGGGGAGCTGTTTTTT. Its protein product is CASREKASGRVGGELFF.

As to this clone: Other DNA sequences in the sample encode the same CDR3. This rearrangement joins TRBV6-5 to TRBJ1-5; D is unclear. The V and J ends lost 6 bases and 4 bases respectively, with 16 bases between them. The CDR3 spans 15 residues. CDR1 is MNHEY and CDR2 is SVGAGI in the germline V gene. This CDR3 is CASSLTGINNQPQHF. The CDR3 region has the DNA TGTGCCAGCAGCTTGACGGGGATAAATAATCAGCCCCAGCATTTT.

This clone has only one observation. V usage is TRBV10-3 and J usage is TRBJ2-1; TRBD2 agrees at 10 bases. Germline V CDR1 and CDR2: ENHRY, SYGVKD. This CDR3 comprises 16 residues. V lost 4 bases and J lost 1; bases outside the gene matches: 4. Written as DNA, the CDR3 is TGTGCCATCAGTGGTCCTAGCGGGAGATCCTACAATGAGCAGTTCTTC. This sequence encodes CAISGPSGRSYNEQFF.

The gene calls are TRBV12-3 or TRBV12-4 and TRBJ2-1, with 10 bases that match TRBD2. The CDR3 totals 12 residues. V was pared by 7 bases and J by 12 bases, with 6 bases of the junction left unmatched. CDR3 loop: CASKIAGGGQFF. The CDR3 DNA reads TGTGCCAGCAAAATAGCGGGGGGTGGGCAGTTCTTC.

The CDR3 spells CASSVQETGANVLTF. As DNA, the CDR3 is TGTGCCAGCAGTGTGCAGGAAACTGGGGCCAACGTCCTGACTTTC. The chain employs TRBV2 and TRBJ2-6; D remains unclear. The CDR3 totals 15 residues. CDR1 and CDR2 (germline): SNHLY, FYNNEI. V lost 4 bases and J lost 2, with 9 bases in between.

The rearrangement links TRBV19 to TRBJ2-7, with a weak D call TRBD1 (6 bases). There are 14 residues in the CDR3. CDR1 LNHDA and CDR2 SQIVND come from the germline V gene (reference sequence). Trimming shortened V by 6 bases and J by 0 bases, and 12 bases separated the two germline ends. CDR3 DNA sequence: TGTGCCAGTAGAGGGACATTTAGCTCCTACGAGCAGTACTTC. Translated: CASRGTFSSYEQYF.

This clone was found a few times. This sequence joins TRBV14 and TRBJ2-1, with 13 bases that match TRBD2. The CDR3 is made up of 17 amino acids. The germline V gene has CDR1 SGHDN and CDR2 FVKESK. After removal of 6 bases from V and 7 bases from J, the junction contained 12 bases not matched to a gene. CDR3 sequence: CASRKSTGLAGLNEQFF. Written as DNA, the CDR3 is TGTGCCAGCAGGAAGTCAACGGGACTAGCGGGATTAAATGAGCAGTTCTTC.

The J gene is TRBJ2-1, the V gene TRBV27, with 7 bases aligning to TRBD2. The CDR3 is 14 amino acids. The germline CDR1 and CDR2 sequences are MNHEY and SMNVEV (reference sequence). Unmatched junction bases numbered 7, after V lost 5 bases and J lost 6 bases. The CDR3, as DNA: TGTGCCAGCAGTCCGAGCGGGACTCGCAATGAGCAGTTCTTC. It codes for CASSPSGTRNEQFF.

In DNA, the CDR3 is TGTGCCAGCAGCTTGGGAGGCGACTACTATGGCTACACCTTC. As protein: CASSLGGDYYGYTF. V is TRBV5-8 and J is TRBJ1-2; D is unclear. CDR3 length equals 14 residues. The V gene's germline CDR1 is SGHTS and CDR2 YDEGEE. Trimming took 0 bases from V and 3 from J, leaving 9 bases between them. Combining the CDR3 with reference TRBV5-8 and TRBJ1-2 gives the whole variable domain EAGVTQSPTHLIKTRGQQATLRCSPISGHTSVYWYQQALGLGLQFLLWYDEGEERNRGNFPPRFSGRQFPNYSSELNVNALELEDSALYLCASSLGGDYYGYTFGSGTRLTVV.

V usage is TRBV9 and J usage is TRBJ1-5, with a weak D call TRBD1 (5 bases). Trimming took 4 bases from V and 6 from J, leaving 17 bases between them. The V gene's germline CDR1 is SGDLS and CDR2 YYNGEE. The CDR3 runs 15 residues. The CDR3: CASSPRGGNGQPQHF. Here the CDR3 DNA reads TGTGCCAGCAGCCCCCGGGGGGGGAATGGTCAGCCCCAGCATTTT.

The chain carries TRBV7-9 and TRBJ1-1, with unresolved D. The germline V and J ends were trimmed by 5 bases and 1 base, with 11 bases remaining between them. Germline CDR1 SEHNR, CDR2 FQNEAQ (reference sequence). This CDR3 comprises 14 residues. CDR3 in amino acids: CASSPPRGNTEAFF. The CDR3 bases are TGTGCCAGCAGCCCCCCCCGAGGGAACACTGAAGCTTTCTTT.

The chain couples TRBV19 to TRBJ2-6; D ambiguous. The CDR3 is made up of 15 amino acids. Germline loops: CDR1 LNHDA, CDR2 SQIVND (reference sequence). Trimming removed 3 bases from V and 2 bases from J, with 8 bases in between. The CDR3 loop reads CASSMAQAGANVLTF. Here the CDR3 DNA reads TGTGCCAGTAGTATGGCCCAGGCTGGGGCCAACGTCCTGACTTTC.

Here the CDR3 reads CASNLPGTGNYGYTF. CDR3 bases: TGTGCCAGCAACCTTCCCGGGACAGGGAACTATGGCTACACCTTC. The chain joins TRBV6-4 to TRBJ1-2; 9 nucleotides align to TRBD1. This CDR3 spans 15 amino acids. V was clipped by 7 bases and J by 2 bases; unmatched bases: 8. CDR1 and CDR2 from the germline V gene are MRHNA and SNTAGT.

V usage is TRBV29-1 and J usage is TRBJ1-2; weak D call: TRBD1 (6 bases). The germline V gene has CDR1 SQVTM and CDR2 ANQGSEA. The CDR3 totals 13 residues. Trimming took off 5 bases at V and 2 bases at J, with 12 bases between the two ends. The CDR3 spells CSVKYRDNYGYTF. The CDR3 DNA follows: TGCAGCGTTAAGTACAGGGACAACTATGGCTACACCTTC.

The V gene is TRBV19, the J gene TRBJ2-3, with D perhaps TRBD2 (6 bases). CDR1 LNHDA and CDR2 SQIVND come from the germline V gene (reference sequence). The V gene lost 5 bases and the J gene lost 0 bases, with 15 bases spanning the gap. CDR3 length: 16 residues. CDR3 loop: CASSRAGPMSTDTQYF. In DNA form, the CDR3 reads TGTGCCAGTAGTCGTGCGGGACCTATGAGCACAGATACGCAGTATTTT.